This entry features one T cell receptor beta chain sequence. The antigen remains undetermined. Trimming pared 5 bases from V and 7 bases from J, leaving 18 bases between. Germline V gives CDR1 SGHTA, CDR2 FQGNSA. CDR3 length: 15 residues. TCRB transcripts that were expressed got sequenced, as all of the isolated RNA had been reverse transcribed. The repertoire was sequenced with immunoSEQ multiplex PCR; TCRdb's copy has only in-frame clones and lacks some. The sample carries roughly 150,000 clones, roughly 60% recorded once. The data originate from a study of beta chain features in type 1 diabetes. Study-wide context: All of the samples together had around 110,000,000 sorted cells examined.

Findings of the study overall: There were fewer insertions and more deletions at the VDJ junctions of type 1 diabetes patients. Within each of all four CD4+ subsets, Type 1 diabetes patients had TCRB CDR3s that were moderately but significantly shorter.

The chain employs TRBV7-2 and TRBJ2-1, with D uncertain. The receptor was isolated from a man aged 25 to 40 with type 1 diabetes. What was sequenced was naive CD4+ T cells from blood. The CDR3 here is CASSPPLATGNEQFF. CDR3 nucleotide sequence: TGTGCCAGCAGCCCCCCTTTAGCAACCGGGAATGAGCAGTTCTTC.